The sample holds one count of the clone carrying this T cell receptor (beta chain). The source of the sample is a study of blood T cell repertoires in COVID-19. Study-level background: The samples span acute and convalescent COVID-19 from the United States, Italy and Spain. PBMCs, B-cell-depleted T cells, or T cells were the source of the cDNA or gDNA that made up the material.

Sequencing used immunoSEQ multiplex PCR; TCRdb keeps in-frame clones, though not all of them. The sample has 210,000 or so clones; about 89% are singletons. CDR1 and CDR2 (germline): MNHNY, SVGAGI (reference sequence). The J segment lost 4 bases and the V segment lost 5 bases, leaving 10 bases of the junction unmatched. This CDR3 contains 17 residues. The sample comprised peripheral blood. The source of this sequence is a woman between 35 and 50 years old with acute or convalescent COVID-19. The chain carries TRBV6-6 and TRBJ1-6, with 8 bases matching TRBD1. The CDR3 spells CASSPTGAGDYNSPLHF. The CDR3 DNA sequence: TGTGCCAGCAGTCCGACAGGGGCCGGGGATTATAATTCACCCCTCCACTTT.